Listed below are T cell receptor beta chains from one sample, sequenced in a study of cytomegalovirus exposure and HLA in healthy donors. Clones were sequenced by immunoSEQ multiplex PCR, and TCRdb holds only the in-frame ones, with some missing. The profile shows 65,000 to 80,000 clones, almost 80% of them singletons. Source material: PBMCs. The receptor set was obtained from a woman aged 40 to 50 in good health and CMV-seropositive. CDR3s include the opening cysteine and the closing phenylalanine or tryptophan. A D gene is named only where the DNA matches it firmly. Clone size is stated in some rows and not others, as once, few, many or a class when expanded.

>TRBD1|TRBV2|.|TRBJ1-1
CASRDRGRIEAFF
TGTGCCAGCCGGGACAGGGGGCGGATTGAAGCTTTCTTT
>TRBD2|TRBV2|.|TRBJ2-1
CASCRRGTSGGAGSYNEQFF
TGTGCCAGCTGCCGAAGAGGGACTAGCGGGGGGGCTGGAAGCTACAATGAGCAGTTCTTC
>.|TRBV18|.|TRBJ2-2
CASSPRMNAGFPPGELFF
TGTGCCAGCTCACCACGGATGAACGCGGGTTTTCCGCCAGGGGAGCTGTTTTTT
>TRBD1|TRBV15|.|TRBJ1-2
CATSSHRDRVGYTF
TGTGCCACCAGCAGCCACCGGGACAGGGTTGGCTACACCTTC
>.|TRBV6-6|.|TRBJ1-1
CASSYEQRNTEAFF
TGTGCCAGCAGCTATGAACAGAGGAACACTGAAGCTTTCTTT
>.|TRBV9|few|TRBJ1-4
CASSAGVNNEKLFF
TGTGCCAGCAGCGCGGGAGTCAATAATGAAAAACTGTTTTTT
>.|TRBV7-3|.|TRBJ2-7
CASSPRPQGEQYF
TGTGCCAGCAGCCCTCGACCTCAGGGCGAGCAGTACTTC
>.|TRBV18|.|TRBJ1-5
CASSPDISNQPQHF
TGTGCCAGCTCACCCGACATATCCAATCAGCCCCAGCATTTT
>TRBD2|TRBV14|.|TRBJ2-2
CASSRRLALNTGELFF
TGTGCCAGCAGCCGCAGACTAGCGCTAAACACCGGGGAGCTGTTTTTT
>.|TRBV9|.|TRBJ1-5
CASSVGVNQPQHF
TGTGCCAGCAGCGTAGGAGTGAATCAGCCCCAGCATTTT
>TRBD1|TRBV29-1|.|TRBJ1-6
CSVGTGDNSPLHF
TGCAGCGTTGGGACAGGGGATAATTCACCCCTCCACTTT
>TRBD1|TRBV2|.|TRBJ2-2
CASSAGQGFGELFF
TGTGCCAGCAGTGCCGGACAGGGTTTCGGGGAGCTGTTTTTT
>.|TRBV6-5|.|TRBJ2-1
CASRLRVEQFF
TGTGCCAGCAGATTACGGGTTGAGCAGTTCTTC
>TRBD2|TRBV28|.|TRBJ2-2
CATPGLAGTGELFF
TGTGCCACTCCGGGACTAGCGGGCACCGGGGAGCTGTTTTTT
>TRBD1|TRBV2|.|TRBJ1-2
CASKTPGTGVQGYTF
TGTGCCAGCAAAACACCCGGGACAGGGGTACAGGGCTACACCTTC
>TRBD2|TRBV6-5|.|TRBJ2-5
CASRDRGGADETQYF
TGTGCCAGCAGAGATCGCGGGGGTGCGGATGAGACCCAGTACTTC
>TRBD2|TRBV2|.|TRBJ2-1
CASAPSGGANEQFF
TGTGCCAGTGCCCCTAGCGGGGGGGCCAATGAGCAGTTCTTC
>.|TRBV6-4|.|TRBJ2-2
CASSTSTGTGELFF
.
>TRBD1|TRBV4-1|few|TRBJ1-4
CASSHLRTGAGKATNEKLFF
TGCGCCAGCAGCCATTTGAGGACAGGCGCGGGGAAGGCAACTAATGAAAAACTGTTTTTT
>TRBD1|TRBV7-2|few|TRBJ2-7
CASSLYPSGQGSYEQYF
TGTGCCAGCAGCTTATACCCCTCGGGACAGGGTTCCTACGAGCAGTACTTC
>TRBD1|TRBV2|.|TRBJ1-2
CASRQQGAGGYTF
TGTGCCAGCAGGCAACAGGGGGCGGGGGGCTACACCTTC
>.|TRBV7-8|.|TRBJ1-5
CASSELVYGGNQPQHF
TGTGCCAGCAGCGAGTTAGTGTACGGGGGGAATCAGCCCCAGCATTTT
>TRBD2|TRBV5-1|.|TRBJ2-1
CASSLGLAGASSYNEQFF
TGCGCCAGCAGCTTGGGACTAGCGGGGGCCAGCTCCTACAATGAGCAGTTCTTC
>TRBD1|TRBV29-1|.|TRBJ1-1
CSGWGMGGQGNTEAFF
TGCAGCGGGTGGGGCATGGGGGGACAGGGAAACACTGAAGCTTTCTTT
>.|TRBV19|.|TRBJ1-3
CASSISGYREGNTIYF
TGTGCCAGTAGTATAAGTGGGTACAGAGAGGGAAACACCATATATTTT
>TRBD2|TRBV5-1|.|TRBJ2-7
CASSLNSGGAAYEQYF
TGCGCCAGCAGCTTAAATAGCGGGGGGGCCGCCTACGAGCAGTACTTC
>TRBD1|TRBV19|.|TRBJ1-2
CATTDRDGYGYTF
TGTGCCACTACGGACAGGGATGGCTATGGCTACACCTTC
>.|TRBV6-6|.|TRBJ2-5
CASSRPGKQETQYF
TGTGCCAGCAGCCGACCGGGAAAACAAGAGACCCAGTACTTC
>TRBD1|TRBV7-9|few|TRBJ2-7
CASSESGTGRSYEQYF
TGTGCCAGCAGCGAATCCGGGACAGGGAGGTCCTACGAGCAGTACTTC
>TRBD1|TRBV25-1|few|TRBJ2-5
CASSIDRGLQETQYF
TGTGCCAGCAGTATCGACAGGGGACTCCAAGAGACCCAGTACTTC
>.|TRBV19|.|TRBJ1-1
CASLPWGGNTEAFF
TGTGCCAGCCTTCCATGGGGGGGAAACACTGAAGCTTTCTTT
>.|TRBV5-1|few|TRBJ2-5
CASSWSRGGQETQYF
TGCGCCAGCAGCTGGAGCCGGGGAGGACAAGAGACCCAGTACTTC
>.|TRBV5-4|.|TRBJ2-3
CASSPKRGRGTDTQYF
TGTGCCAGCAGCCCTAAACGAGGGAGAGGCACAGATACGCAGTATTTT
>.|TRBV20-1|.|TRBJ2-7
CSGELSYEQYF
TGCAGTGGCGAGTTGTCCTACGAGCAGTACTTC
>TRBD1|TRBV6-1|.|TRBJ2-7
CASSEGTGGQYF
TGTGCCAGCAGTGAAGGGACAGGGGGGCAGTACTTC
>.|TRBV12-2|.|TRBJ2-5
CASRLGIPVKEETQYF
TGTGCAAGTCGCTTAGGAATCCCTGTCAAGGAGGAGACCCAGTACTTC
>TRBD1|TRBV6-5|.|TRBJ1-5
CASSYGTEQPQHF
TGTGCCAGCAGTTACGGGACAGAGCAGCCCCAGCATTTT
>.|TRBV5-1|.|TRBJ2-7
CASSLDSTYEQYF
TGCGCCAGCAGCTTGGACAGCACCTACGAGCAGTACTTC
>.|TRBV29-1|.|TRBJ1-1
CSVQGPTTEAFF
TGCAGCGTCCAGGGGCCCACCACTGAAGCTTTCTTT
>.|TRBV28|.|TRBJ2-7
CASSSTVLPRVSYEQYF
TGTGCCAGCAGTTCCACCGTACTACCGCGAGTCTCCTACGAGCAGTACTTC
>TRBD1|TRBV7-2|.|TRBJ2-3
CASSDRDIPSDTQYF
TGTGCCAGCAGCGACAGGGACATCCCCTCAGATACGCAGTATTTT
>TRBD1|TRBV13|.|TRBJ2-1
CASSRWTGTYNEQFF
TGTGCCAGCAGCAGATGGACAGGAACCTACAATGAGCAGTTCTTC
>TRBD1|TRBV2|.|TRBJ1-2
CASSGRQGIYGYTF
TGTGCCAGCAGTGGACGACAGGGGATCTATGGCTACACCTTC
>.|TRBV7-9|once|TRBJ2-1
CASSRQDSYNEQFF
TGTGCCAGCAGCCGCCAGGACAGTTACAATGAGCAGTTCTTC
>.|TRBV6-5|few|TRBJ2-5
CASSYVGAQKETQYF
TGTGCCAGCAGTTACGTGGGGGCCCAAAAAGAGACCCAGTACTTC
>.|TRBV6-5|.|TRBJ1-5
CASSYGGGNQPQHF
TGTGCCAGCAGTTACGGAGGGGGCAATCAGCCCCAGCATTTT
>TRBD1|TRBV4-2|.|TRBJ1-1
CASAAGGTVYEAFF
TGTGCCAGCGCTGCGGGGGGGACAGTCTATGAAGCTTTCTTT
>.|TRBV6-5|.|TRBJ2-3
CASRTGFSTDTQYF
TGTGCCAGCAGAACAGGCTTTAGCACAGATACGCAGTATTTT
>TRBD1|TRBV28|few|TRBJ1-2
CASSPRQGAQGYTF
TGTGCCAGCAGTCCCCGACAGGGGGCGCAGGGCTACACCTTC
>TRBD2|TRBV28|.|TRBJ2-3
CASRMGLAGTDTQYF
TGTGCCAGCAGGATGGGACTAGCGGGTACGGATACGCAGTATTTT
>.|TRBV10-3|.|TRBJ1-6
CAISESTGSPLHF
TGTGCCATCAGTGAGTCGACGGGGTCACCCCTCCACTTT
>TRBD1|TRBV13|.|TRBJ2-6
CASSLRLGTGTSSGANVLTF
TGTGCCAGCAGCTTAAGGCTGGGGACAGGGACTTCCTCTGGGGCCAACGTCCTGACTTTC
>TRBD2|TRBV7-3|.|TRBJ2-2
CASSLIAGMNTGELFF
TGTGCCAGCAGCTTAATAGCGGGGATGAACACCGGGGAGCTGTTTTTT
>TRBD1|TRBV14|once|TRBJ2-1
CASSQDRGSGRGHEQFF
TGTGCCAGCAGCCAAGATAGGGGAAGCGGCAGGGGGCATGAGCAGTTCTTC
>.|TRBV7-6|medium-sized|TRBJ1-5
CASSPQGNQPQHF
TGTGCCAGCAGCCCACAGGGCAATCAGCCCCAGCATTTT